Listed below are T cell receptor beta chains from one sample, sequenced in a study of PD-1 blockade in classical Hodgkin lymphoma. Data came from immunoSEQ multiplex PCR; TCRdb stores just in-frame clones and leaves some out. The sample consists of 20,000 to 25,000 clones, more than 90% of them appearing once. Input material: CD4+ T cells from blood. All receptors derive from a human donor with classical Hodgkin lymphoma. Both conserved end residues are part of each CDR3.

V	J	CDR3
TRBV28	TRBJ1-4	CASSLPTVNEKLFF
TRBV27	TRBJ1-5	CASSLDRSNQPQHF
TRBV6-1	TRBJ1-2	CASSARLYGYTF
TRBV5-1	TRBJ2-5	CASTTGTGGRETQYF
TRBV14	TRBJ2-1	CASSQLRNGQQFF
TRBV29-1	TRBJ2-1	CSNSGGGPSSYNEQFF
TRBV5-3	TRBJ1-2	CASSLRQPYGYTF
TRBV9	TRBJ2-2	CASSPRTGSTGELFF
TRBV5-8	TRBJ1-1	CASSLWRGRDTEAFF
TRBV6-1	TRBJ2-4	CASSETAVRAKNIQYF
TRBV10-2	TRBJ1-1	CASSMTGGRNPPEAFF
TRBV18	TRBJ2-7	CASSPGTTYEQYF
TRBV28	TRBJ1-3	CASRQGLPSGNTIYF
TRBV27	TRBJ1-2	CASRPGGGYGYTF
TRBV5-4	TRBJ2-7	CASSSGTGMSYEQYF
TRBV6-5	TRBJ1-2	CASSYFPQGAGGYTF
TRBV14	TRBJ2-2	CASSQDLRERTGELFF
TRBV5-1	TRBJ2-6	CASSLAGTSGANVLTF
TRBV14	TRBJ1-3	CASSPLGPWRGNTIYF
TRBV28	TRBJ2-4	CASSLAGGVAKNIQYF
TRBV7-9	TRBJ2-4	CASSQLGGPKNIQYF
TRBV4-3	TRBJ1-2	CASSRTGGINYGYTF
TRBV2	TRBJ1-1	CASSRFEVDTEAFF
TRBV10-2	TRBJ2-7	CASSEPAGGSYEQYF
TRBV5-4	TRBJ2-3	CASSWRSGRISDTQYF
TRBV25-1	TRBJ1-4	CASSEGEGARYWSEKLFF
TRBV6-5	TRBJ2-7	CASSLARPGPYEQYF
TRBV30	TRBJ2-1	CAWSVDRFHEQFF
TRBV27	TRBJ2-2	CASSALVSDFARELFF
TRBV27	TRBJ2-3	CASSPQRGTRTDTQYF